This TCR beta chain was captured by sequencing in a study of beta chain features in type 1 diabetes. General study findings and limits: Still unanswered here is whether HLA type influences TCRB rearrangement. Shortening that was moderate but significant affected the TCRB CDR3s of Type 1 diabetes patients in all four CD4+ subsets. Naive, central memory and Treg TCRB repertoires seemed to resemble each other more closely in patients than they did in healthy donors.

V lost 0 bases and J lost 16; bases outside the gene matches: 8. CDR1 is SGHTS and CDR2 is YDEGEE in the germline V gene. The CDR3 is 13 amino acids. Notes on this clone: The antigen is not known.

The authors reverse transcribed all of the isolated RNA, so sequencing captured expressed TCRB transcripts. The read count averaged roughly 3.5 million across naive, central memory and regulatory T cell samples. The assay was immunoSEQ multiplex PCR, and TCRdb's table has in-frame clones only and misses some. The sample lists approximately 250,000 clones; roughly 25% were seen once. This receptor was taken from a woman aged 25 to 39 with type 1 diabetes. J is TRBJ2-1 and V is TRBV5-8, with TRBD2 matching over 9 bases. Sample: naive CD4+ T cells from blood. The CDR3: CASSLASGRSTFF. The CDR3 bases are TGTGCCAGCAGCTTGGCGAGCGGGAGGAGCACCTTCTTC.